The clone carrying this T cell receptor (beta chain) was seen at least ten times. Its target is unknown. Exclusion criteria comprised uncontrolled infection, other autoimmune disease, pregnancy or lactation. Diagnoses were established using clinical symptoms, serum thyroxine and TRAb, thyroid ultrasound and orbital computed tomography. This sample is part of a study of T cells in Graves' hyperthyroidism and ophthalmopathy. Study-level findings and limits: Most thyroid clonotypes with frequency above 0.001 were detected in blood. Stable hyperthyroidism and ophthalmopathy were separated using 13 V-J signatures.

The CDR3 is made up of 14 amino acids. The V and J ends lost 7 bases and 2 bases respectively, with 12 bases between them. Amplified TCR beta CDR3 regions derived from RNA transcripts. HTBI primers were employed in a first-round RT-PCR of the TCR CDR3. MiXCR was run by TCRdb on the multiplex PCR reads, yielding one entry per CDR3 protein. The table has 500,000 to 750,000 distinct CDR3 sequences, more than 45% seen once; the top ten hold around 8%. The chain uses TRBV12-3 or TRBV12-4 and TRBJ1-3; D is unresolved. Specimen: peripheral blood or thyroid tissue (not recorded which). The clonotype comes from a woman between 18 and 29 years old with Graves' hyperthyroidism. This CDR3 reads CASTGRMAGNTIYF. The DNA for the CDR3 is TGTGCCAGCACCGGACGGATGGCTGGAAACACCATATATTTT.